One sample yielded the 8 T cell receptor beta chains listed below, sequenced in a study of blood T cell repertoires in COVID-19 (TCRdb year 2020). The receptor library was made with the immunoSEQ multiplex PCR assay. Not all clones reach the TCRdb copy of this immuneACCESS table, which keeps in-frame sequences only. Checked studies attribute under half of the gap to unresolved V genes and leave the rest unexplained. Within this sample are roughly 570,000 clones, with 70% to 90% of them counted one time only. Roughly 8% of the sample lies in the top ten. Sequenced sample: peripheral blood. The receptors stem from a woman in her fifties or sixties with COVID-19, enrolled during active disease.

Concerning this clone: The same CDR3 can be traced to other DNA sequences in this sample. The chain has TRBV5-1 and TRBJ2-7, with 7 bases identical to TRBD1. Trimming removed 2 bases from V and 6 bases from J; junction bases left unmatched: 2. Germline loops: CDR1 SGHRS, CDR2 YFSETQ. The CDR3 sequence is 12 residues long. CDR3 sequence reads: CASSLAGGEQYF. Written as DNA, the CDR3 is TGCGCCAGCAGCTTAGCAGGGGGCGAGCAGTACTTC.

The chain uses TRBV15 and TRBJ1-2, with no clear D. This CDR3 has 15 amino acids. Trimming removed 1 base from V and 8 bases from J, with 17 bases in between. Germline V CDR1 and CDR2: LNHNV, YYDKDF (reference sequence). The CDR3 sequence: CATSRGRPTGGGYTF. For the CDR3, the DNA is TGTGCCACCAGCAGAGGACGGCCCACCGGAGGAGGCTACACCTTC.

The gene calls are TRBV11-2 and TRBJ2-7; D not resolved. The CDR3 is 13 residues long. Per the germline V gene, CDR1 is SGHAT and CDR2 is FQNNGV. The V and J ends lost 4 bases and 2 bases respectively, with 9 bases between them. CDR3 sequence (DNA): TGTGCCAGCAGCTCGGGTGCCACCTACGAGCAGTACTTC. Amino acids: CASSSGATYEQYF.

Here the CDR3 reads CASSSRSPGPGTGEEQYF. CDR3 DNA sequence: TGTGCCAGCAGTTCCCGATCTCCGGGACCGGGAACGGGAGAAGAGCAGTACTTC. This sequence joins TRBV27 and TRBJ2-7, with D possibly matching TRBD2 (6 bases). Per germline, CDR1 MNHEY and CDR2 SMNVEV (reference sequence). This CDR3 spans 18 amino acids. Trimming took off 4 bases at V and 7 bases at J, with 29 bases between the two ends.

The V and J genes are TRBV3-1 (or the pseudogene TRBV3-2) and TRBJ1-2, with 7 nucleotides matching TRBD1. The germline CDR1 and CDR2 sequences are LGHDT and YNNKEL (reference sequence). After removal of 2 bases from V and 7 bases from J, the junction contained 10 bases not matched to a gene. The CDR3 runs 15 residues. This CDR3 reads CASSQSDRAPGGYTF. In DNA, the CDR3 is TGTGCCAGCAGCCAAAGTGACAGGGCTCCTGGTGGCTACACCTTC.

About this clone itself: The same CDR3 also results from other DNA sequences found in this sample. V gene TRBV5-1 combines with J gene TRBJ1-2; 8 bases align to TRBD1. Germline lookup yields CDR1 SGHRS and CDR2 YFSETQ. The J segment lost 5 bases and the V segment lost 0 bases, leaving 3 bases of the junction unmatched. The CDR3 is made up of 14 amino acids. The CDR3 spells CASSLGTGLYGYTF. CDR3 DNA sequence: TGCGCCAGCAGCTTGGGGACAGGGTTATATGGCTACACCTTC.

The V gene is TRBV10-3, the J gene TRBJ1-1, with a weak D call TRBD1 (5 bases). Deletions cut 7 bases from V and 1 base from J, with 10 bases between. CDR3 length: 13 residues. Germline loops: CDR1 ENHRY, CDR2 SYGVKD. This CDR3 reads CAITWGENTEAFF. The DNA of the CDR3 is TGTGCCATCACCTGGGGGGAGAACACTGAAGCTTTCTTT.

The gene calls are TRBV11-2 and TRBJ2-3, with no clear D. Trimming left V 4 bases short and J 3 bases short, with 17 bases between. Germline assignment: CDR1 SGHAT and CDR2 FQNNGV. The CDR3 sequence is 16 residues long. CDR3 sequence reads: CASSSTGPGWTDTQYF. CDR3 DNA: TGTGCCAGCAGCTCCACTGGCCCGGGTTGGACAGATACGCAGTATTTT.